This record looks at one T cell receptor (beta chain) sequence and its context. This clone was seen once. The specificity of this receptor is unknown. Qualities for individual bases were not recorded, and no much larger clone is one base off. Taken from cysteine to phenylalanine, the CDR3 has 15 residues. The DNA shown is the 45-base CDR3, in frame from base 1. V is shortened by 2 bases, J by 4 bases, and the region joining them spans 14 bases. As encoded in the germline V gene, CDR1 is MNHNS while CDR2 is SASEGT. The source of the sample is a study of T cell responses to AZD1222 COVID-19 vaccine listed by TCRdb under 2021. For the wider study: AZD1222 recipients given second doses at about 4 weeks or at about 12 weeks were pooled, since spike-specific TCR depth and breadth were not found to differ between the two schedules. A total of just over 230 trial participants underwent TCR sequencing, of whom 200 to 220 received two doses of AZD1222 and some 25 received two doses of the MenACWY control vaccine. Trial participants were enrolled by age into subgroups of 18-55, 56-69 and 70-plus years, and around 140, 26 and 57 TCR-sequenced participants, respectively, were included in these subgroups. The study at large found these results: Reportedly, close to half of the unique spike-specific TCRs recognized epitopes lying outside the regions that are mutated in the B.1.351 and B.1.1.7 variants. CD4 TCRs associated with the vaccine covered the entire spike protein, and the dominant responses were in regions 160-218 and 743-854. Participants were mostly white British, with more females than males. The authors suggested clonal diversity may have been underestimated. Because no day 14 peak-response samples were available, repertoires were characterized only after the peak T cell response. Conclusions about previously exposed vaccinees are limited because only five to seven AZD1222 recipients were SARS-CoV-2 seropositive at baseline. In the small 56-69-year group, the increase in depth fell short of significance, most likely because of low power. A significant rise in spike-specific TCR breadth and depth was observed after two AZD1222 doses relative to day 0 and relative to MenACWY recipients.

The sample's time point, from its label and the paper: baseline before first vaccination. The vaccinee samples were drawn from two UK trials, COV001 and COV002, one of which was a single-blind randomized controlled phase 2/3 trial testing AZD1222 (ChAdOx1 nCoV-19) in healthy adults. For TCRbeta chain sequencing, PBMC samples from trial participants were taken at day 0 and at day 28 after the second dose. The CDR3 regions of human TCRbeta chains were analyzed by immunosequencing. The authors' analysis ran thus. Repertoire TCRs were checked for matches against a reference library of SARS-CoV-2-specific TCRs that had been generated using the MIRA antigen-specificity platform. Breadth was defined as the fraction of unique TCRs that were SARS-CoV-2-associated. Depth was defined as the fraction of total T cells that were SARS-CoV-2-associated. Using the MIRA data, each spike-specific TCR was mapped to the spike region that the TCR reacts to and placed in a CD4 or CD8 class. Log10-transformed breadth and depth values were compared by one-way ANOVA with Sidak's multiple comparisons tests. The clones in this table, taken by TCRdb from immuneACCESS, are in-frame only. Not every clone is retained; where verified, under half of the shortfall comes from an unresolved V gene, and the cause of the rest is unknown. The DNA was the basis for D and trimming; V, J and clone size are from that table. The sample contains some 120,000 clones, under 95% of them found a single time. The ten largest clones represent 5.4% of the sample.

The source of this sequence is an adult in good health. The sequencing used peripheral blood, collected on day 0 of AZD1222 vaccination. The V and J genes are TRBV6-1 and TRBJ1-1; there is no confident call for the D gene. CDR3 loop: CASSESTTSGTEAFF. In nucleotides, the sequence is TGTGCCAGCAGTGAATCGACGACCTCGGGCACTGAAGCTTTCTTT.